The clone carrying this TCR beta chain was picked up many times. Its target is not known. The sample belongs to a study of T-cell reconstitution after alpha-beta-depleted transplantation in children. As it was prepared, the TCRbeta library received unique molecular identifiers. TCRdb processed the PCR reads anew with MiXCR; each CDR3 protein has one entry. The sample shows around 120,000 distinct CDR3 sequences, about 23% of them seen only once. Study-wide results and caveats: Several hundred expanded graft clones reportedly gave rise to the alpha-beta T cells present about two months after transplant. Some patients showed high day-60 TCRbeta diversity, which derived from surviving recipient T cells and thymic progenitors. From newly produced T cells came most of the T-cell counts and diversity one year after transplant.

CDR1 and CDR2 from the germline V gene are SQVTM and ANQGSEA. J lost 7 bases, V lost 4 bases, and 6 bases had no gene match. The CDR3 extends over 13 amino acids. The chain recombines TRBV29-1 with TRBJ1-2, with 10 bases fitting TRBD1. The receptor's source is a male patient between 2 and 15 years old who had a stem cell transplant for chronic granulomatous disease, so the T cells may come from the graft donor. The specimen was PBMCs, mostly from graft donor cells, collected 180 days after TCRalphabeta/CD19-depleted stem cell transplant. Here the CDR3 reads CSVVGQGEVGYTF. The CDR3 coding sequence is TGCAGCGTTGTCGGACAGGGGGAGGTTGGCTACACCTTC.